This T cell receptor beta chain was documented in a study of T cell changes during pregnancy in multiple sclerosis. CDR3 size: 15 residues. CDR1 is SGHNT, CDR2 YYREEE, per germline (reference sequence). V lost 4 bases and J 6 bases, leaving 16 bases between the germline ends. Generated by immunoSEQ multiplex PCR, the TCRdb table keeps only in-frame clones and is missing some. This table holds under 50,000 clones, about 94% found once. This sequence joins TRBV5-4 and TRBJ2-2; tentatively, D is TRBD1 (6 bases). The source is a female donor with multiple sclerosis, enrolled in a pregnancy study. Sequencing used CD4+ T cells from peripheral blood mononuclear cells, obtained after pregnancy. The CDR3 nucleotides are TGTGCCAGCAGCGACGACAGGTCTAACGCCGGGGAGCTGTTTTTT. Its translation: CASSDDRSNAGELFF.